This record covers a single T cell receptor (beta chain). The sample holds other DNA sequences that translate to the same CDR3. Study processing details: Using reference gene primer amplification, nucleated cell counts were estimated. Method: immunoSEQ multiplex PCR; TCRdb's copy keeps in-frame clones and lacks some. For V, J and clone size, that table is used; D and trimming come from the DNA. Seen here are about 200,000 clones, just over 90% observed once, and the top ten hold around 1.2%. The sample comes from a study of blood T cell repertoires in COVID-19. Study information: Material from acute and convalescent COVID-19 was sourced from the United States, Italy and Spain. PBMCs, B-cell-depleted T cells, or T cells were the source of the cDNA or gDNA that made up the material.

V was shortened by 2 bases and J by 3 bases, with 10 bases between the two germline ends. The CDR3 covers 14 residues. CDR1 is MNHNS, CDR2 SASEGT, per germline. This receptor was taken from a man aged 30 to 45 with acute or convalescent COVID-19. Sequences were obtained from peripheral blood. The chain couples TRBV6-1 to TRBJ1-1; D uncertain. CDR3 sequence reads: CASSERGRDTEAFF. The DNA of the CDR3 is TGTGCCAGCAGTGAACGGGGAAGGGACACTGAAGCTTTCTTT.